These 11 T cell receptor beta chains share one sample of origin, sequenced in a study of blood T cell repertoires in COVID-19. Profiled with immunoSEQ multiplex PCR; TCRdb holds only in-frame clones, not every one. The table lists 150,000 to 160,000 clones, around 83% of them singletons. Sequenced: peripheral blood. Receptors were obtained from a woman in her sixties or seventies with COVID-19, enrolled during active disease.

The CDR3 DNA is TGTGCCAGCAGCTTTCCTGGACGGGGTGGCTACACCTTC. Translated, it gives CASSFPGRGGYTF. The chain combines TRBV11-1 with TRBJ1-2; D is ambiguous. The CDR3 is made up of 13 amino acids. The germline gives CDR1 SGHAT, CDR2 FQDESV (reference sequence). V lost 3 bases to trimming and J lost 7 bases, with 12 bases between them.

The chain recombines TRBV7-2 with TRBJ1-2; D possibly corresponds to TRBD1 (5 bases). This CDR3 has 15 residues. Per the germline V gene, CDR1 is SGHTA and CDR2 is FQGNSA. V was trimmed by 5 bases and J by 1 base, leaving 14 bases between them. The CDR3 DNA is TGTGCCAGCAGCCACGGGACTCCCCTTAACTATGGCTACACCTTC. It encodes CASSHGTPLNYGYTF.

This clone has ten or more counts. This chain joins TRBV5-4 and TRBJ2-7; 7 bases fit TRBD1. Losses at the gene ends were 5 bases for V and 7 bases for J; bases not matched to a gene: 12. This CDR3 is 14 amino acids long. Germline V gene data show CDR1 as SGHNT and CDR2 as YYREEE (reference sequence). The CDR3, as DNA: TGTGCCAGCAGATCATCTGAAGGGGGCGGGGAGCAGTACGTC. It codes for CASRSSEGGGEQYV.

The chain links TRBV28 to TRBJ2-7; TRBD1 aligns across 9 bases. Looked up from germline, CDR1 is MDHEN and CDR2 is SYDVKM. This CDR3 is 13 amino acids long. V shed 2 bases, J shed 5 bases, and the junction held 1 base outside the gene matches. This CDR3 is CASSLDRGNEQYV. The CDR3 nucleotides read TGTGCCAGCAGTTTAGACAGGGGGAACGAGCAGTACGTC.

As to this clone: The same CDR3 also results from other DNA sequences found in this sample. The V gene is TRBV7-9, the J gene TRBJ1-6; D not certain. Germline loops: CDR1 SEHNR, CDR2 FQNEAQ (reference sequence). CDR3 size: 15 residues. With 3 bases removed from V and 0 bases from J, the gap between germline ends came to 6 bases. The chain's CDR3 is CASSFGSSYNSPLHF. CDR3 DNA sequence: TGTGCCAGCAGCTTCGGGTCCTCCTATAATTCACCCCTCCACTTT. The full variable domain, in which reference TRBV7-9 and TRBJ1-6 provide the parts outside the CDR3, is DTGVSQNPRHKITKRGQNVTFRCDPISEHNRLYWYRQTLGQGPEFLTYFQNEAQLEKSRLLSDRFSAERPKGSFSTLEIQRTEQGDSAMYLCASSFGSSYNSPLHFGNGTRLTVT.

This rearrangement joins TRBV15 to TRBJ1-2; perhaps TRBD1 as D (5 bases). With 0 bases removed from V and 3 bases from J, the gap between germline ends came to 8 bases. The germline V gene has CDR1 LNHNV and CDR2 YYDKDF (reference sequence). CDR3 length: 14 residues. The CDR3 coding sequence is TGTGCCACCAGCAGAGATGCCAGGGACTATGGCTACACCTTC. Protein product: CATSRDARDYGYTF.

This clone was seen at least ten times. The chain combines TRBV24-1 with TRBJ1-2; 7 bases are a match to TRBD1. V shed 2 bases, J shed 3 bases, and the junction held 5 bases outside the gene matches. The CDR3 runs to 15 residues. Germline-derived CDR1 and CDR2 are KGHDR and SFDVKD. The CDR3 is CATSDYRGGDYGYTF. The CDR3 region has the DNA TGTGCCACCAGTGATTACAGGGGTGGTGACTATGGCTACACCTTC.

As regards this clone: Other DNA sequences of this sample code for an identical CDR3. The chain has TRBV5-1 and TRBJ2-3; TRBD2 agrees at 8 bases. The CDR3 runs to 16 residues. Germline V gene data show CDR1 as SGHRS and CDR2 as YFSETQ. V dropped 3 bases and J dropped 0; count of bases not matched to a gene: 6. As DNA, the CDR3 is TGCGCCAGCAGCTCAACTAGCGGTCCTAGCACAGATACGCAGTATTTT. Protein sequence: CASSSTSGPSTDTQYF. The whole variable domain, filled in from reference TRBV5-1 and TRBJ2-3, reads KAGVTQTPRYLIKTRGQQVTLSCSPISGHRSVSWYQQTPGQGLQFLFEYFSETQRNKGNFPGRFSGRQFSNSRSEMNVSTLELGDSALYLCASSSTSGPSTDTQYFGPGTRLTVL.

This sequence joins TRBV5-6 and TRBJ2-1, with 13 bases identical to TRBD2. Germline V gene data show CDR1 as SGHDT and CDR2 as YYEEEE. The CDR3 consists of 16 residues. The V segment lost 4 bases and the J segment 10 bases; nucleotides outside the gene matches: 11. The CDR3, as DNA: TGTGCCAGCAGCCCTCTGACTAGCGGGAGGACAGAAGAGCAGTTCTTC. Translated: CASSPLTSGRTEEQFF.

The CDR3 region has the DNA TGTGCCAGCGGAAGGACAGGGATCTACGAGCAGTACTTC. The encoded protein is CASGRTGIYEQYF. The gene calls are TRBV27 and TRBJ2-7, with 8 bases identical to TRBD1. J lost 3 bases, V lost 8 bases, and 6 bases had no gene match. This CDR3 comprises 13 residues. CDR1 and CDR2 from the germline V gene are MNHEY and SMNVEV (reference sequence).

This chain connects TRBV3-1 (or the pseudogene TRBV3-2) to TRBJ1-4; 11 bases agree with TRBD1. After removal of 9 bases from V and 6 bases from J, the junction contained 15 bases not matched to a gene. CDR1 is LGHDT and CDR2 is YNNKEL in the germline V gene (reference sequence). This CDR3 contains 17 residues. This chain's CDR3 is CASHSGTGGREHEKLFF. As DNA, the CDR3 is TGTGCCAGTCACTCCGGGACAGGGGGTAGAGAGCATGAAAAACTGTTTTTT.